The subject of this entry is one T cell receptor beta chain. Its antigen remains undetermined. Base qualities are not provided; no much larger clone lies one nucleotide away. At one collaborating source in Seattle, patients were enrolled during active infection and were followed longitudinally through the course of disease. Collaborating institutions collected whole blood in K2EDTA tubes following their own protocols. For TCRbeta analysis, collaborators shipped samples as frozen whole blood, isolated PBMCs, or DNA extracted from either of those sample types. This entry is derived from a study of blood T cell repertoires in COVID-19 (dated by TCRdb to about 2020). In terms of the full investigation: Samples from collaborators originated in the United States, Italy and Spain and spanned both the acute and convalescent phases of COVID-19. The prospective study material was composed of cDNA or gDNA derived from T cells, B-cell-depleted T cells, or PBMCs. The dataset comprised deeply sampled blood TCRbeta repertoires from subjects exposed to, actively infected with, or recovered from COVID-19. The repertoires were released in a freely available public database intended as a resource for research on the immune response to SARS-CoV-2. Samples came from the ongoing ImmuneRACE study (first 160 participants) plus 1,254 subjects from 6 global collaborators. A de-identified subject ID, COVID-19 status, age in years and sex were almost always included in the sample metadata. HLA class I and class II types, where available, came from metadata supplied by the sample provider rather than from assay-based typing.

TCRbeta CDR3 regions were amplified from genomic DNA by means of the immunoSEQ Assay, a bias-controlled multiplex PCR. On the authors' methods: Nucleated cell counts per sample were estimated from amplification of reference gene primers within the assay. Sequence reads were collapsed and filtered to measure the absolute abundance of every unique TCRbeta CDR3 rearrangement. Productive Simpson clonality was computed per sample as the square root of Simpson's diversity index over productive rearrangements. The table comes from immuneACCESS by way of TCRdb, which keeps in-frame sequences with V and J called. Part of the clones is missing from these tables; in studies checked, under half for an unresolved V gene and the rest for unknown reasons. V, J and clone size reflect that table, while D and trimming were determined from the DNA. In all, the sample holds about 430,000 clones, and approximately 90% of those were seen once. Approximately 0.92% of the sample comes from the top ten.

Findings and caveats that apply to the study as a whole: The quantity of clinical and demographic metadata differed by source and by participant and was supplied without curation.

Clipping removes 4 bases from V and 5 bases from J, with 5 as the unmatched junction base count. From the cysteine through the phenylalanine, the CDR3 covers 16 amino acids. Of all the DNA, just the CDR3 is kept, 48 bases in frame from base 1. The CDR1 and CDR2 encoded by the germline V gene are ENHRY and SYGVKD. The sample was peripheral blood. This TCR derives from a man aged 18 to 30 with COVID-19, enrolled during active disease. The rearrangement combines TRBV10-3 with TRBJ2-1, with 13 bases matching TRBD2. The DNA sequence is TGTGCCATCAGTGGGGGACTAGCGGGACTAAACAATGAGCAGTTCTTC. It translates to CAISGGLAGLNNEQFF.